This TCR beta chain was captured in a study of vaccination effects on CD4 cells after COVID-19. In the ViraFEST assay, antigen-specific CD4+ clonotypes were identified by expansion after peptide-pool stimulation. Cultured cells yielded isolated CD4+ T cells after 10 days. The study found no prior SARS-CoV-2 infection in the vaccine recipients, who tested negative for nucleocapsid antibodies. Both day 3 and day 7 saw half the medium replaced with IL-2 medium. Study-level points and caveats: Marked contraction was observed in infection-induced and vaccine-induced clones late after vaccination. After vaccination of healthy people, only 1 of 255 vaccine-induced clones cross-reacted with common cold coronaviruses.

A note on this clone: What it binds is not known.

Method: immunoSEQ multiplex PCR; TCRdb's copy keeps in-frame clones and lacks some. Of around 45,000 clones in the sample, around 77% were seen once. V was pared by 2 bases and J by 6 bases, with 14 bases between. Germline V gives CDR1 MNHNS, CDR2 SASEGT. The CDR3 runs to 15 residues. The specimen comprised CD4+ T cells from PBMCs cultured with SARS-CoV-2 spike peptides, sampled before COVID-19 vaccination. The TCR originated in a human donor who received a COVID-19 vaccine. This chain joins TRBV6-1 and TRBJ2-1, with D maybe TRBD2 (6 bases). The CDR3 DNA sequence: TGTGCCAGCAGTGAATACCGGGACTTATCCAATGAGCAGTTCTTC. This gives the protein CASSEYRDLSNEQFF.